The clone carrying this T cell receptor beta chain was seen repeatedly, ten times or more. Its antigen is unidentified. The entry originates in a study of blood T cells in healthy people across ages. Whole-study findings and limits: Both naive CD4+ cell counts and diversity were greater in long-lived donors than in aged donors.

Germline V gives CDR1 MGHRA, CDR2 YSYEKL. Trimming shortened V by 1 base and J by 2 bases, and 16 bases separated the two germline ends. The CDR3 length is 17 residues. A sample-barcoded 5' primer and a J-beta primer mix were used in a second PCR of about 7 to 12 cycles. Every individual sample yielded 2.5 million or more paired-end reads (each containing CDR3). TCRdb reprocessed the 5' RACE reads via MiXCR and lists one record per CDR3 protein. This sample has some 640,000 distinct CDR3 sequences, with 25% to 30% found just once. The chain combines TRBV4-1 with TRBJ2-3; D is unresolved. This receptor was identified in an elderly woman in good health. Sequences were obtained from blood. DNA of the CDR3: TGCGCCAGCAGCCAAGGGGTCGCAGGCTCGATCACAGATACGCAGTATTTT. Its protein is CASSQGVAGSITDTQYF.